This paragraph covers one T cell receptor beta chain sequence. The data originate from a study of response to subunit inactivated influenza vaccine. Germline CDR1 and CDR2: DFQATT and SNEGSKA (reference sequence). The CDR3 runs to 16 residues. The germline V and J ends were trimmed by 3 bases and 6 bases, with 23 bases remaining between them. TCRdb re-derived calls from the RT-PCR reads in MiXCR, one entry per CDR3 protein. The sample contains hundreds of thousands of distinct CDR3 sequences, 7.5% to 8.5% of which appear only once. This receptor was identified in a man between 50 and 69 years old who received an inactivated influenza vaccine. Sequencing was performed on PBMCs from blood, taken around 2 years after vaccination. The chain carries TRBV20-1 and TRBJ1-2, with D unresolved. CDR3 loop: CSASLSGIGDGHGYTF. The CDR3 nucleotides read TGCAGTGCTAGTTTGTCTGGGATTGGAGATGGGCATGGCTACACCTTC.